This T cell receptor (beta chain) appears in the sequencing data of a study of shared clonotypes between healthy human individuals. Findings of the study overall: Rarefaction revealed incomplete sorted-subset sequencing despite large depth. Memory subsets generally showed smaller estimated richness than naive subsets did.

The J segment lost 2 bases and the V segment lost 1 base, leaving 4 bases of the junction unmatched. CDR1 and CDR2 (germline): LNHNV, YYDKDF (reference sequence). The CDR3 consists of 16 residues. Assay used: immunoSEQ multiplex PCR; TCRdb lists only in-frame clones, some missing. The data show hundreds of thousands of clones, 90% to 95% seen once. Naivety among CD8 cells was defined by CD45RO negativity and positive CCR7 selection, thereby excluding terminally differentiated effector memory CD45RA+ cells. With respect to this clone: What it binds is not known.

This chain joins TRBV15 and TRBJ2-5; 10 bases agree with TRBD2. The sequencing input was naive CD8+ T cells sorted from blood. The sequence was collected from a man aged 25-40 years in good health. CDR3 residues: CATSRGLAGDQETQYF. CDR3 bases: TGTGCCACCAGCAGAGGTCTAGCGGGAGATCAAGAGACCCAGTACTTC.